This passage covers 27 T cell receptor beta chains from one sample sequenced in a study of Ad26.COV2.S vaccination and SARS-CoV-2 variants. The treatment was: some 19 received Ad26.COV2.S at low or high dose, single or two shots; 5 received placebo; per-sample allocation not given. Samples were taken on day 63 after the first vaccine or placebo injection. Measured with immunoSEQ multiplex PCR; TCRdb has only the in-frame clones, and not every one. The sample lists hundreds of thousands of clones, roughly 90% occurring once. The starting material was peripheral blood, obtained in a trial of Ad26.COV2.S vaccine versus placebo. The receptors were gathered from a person aged 18-60 years who received the Ad26.COV2.S COVID-19 vaccine or a placebo.

This chain uses TRBV2 with TRBJ2-7; 15 bases match TRBD2. This CDR3 spans 18 amino acids. Per germline, CDR1 SNHLY and CDR2 FYNNEI. V was pared by 4 bases and J by 6 bases, with 13 bases of the junction left unmatched. The CDR3 sequence is CASSVPSGTSGGTGEQYF. In nucleotides, the CDR3 is TGTGCCAGCAGTGTGCCCTCCGGGACTAGCGGGGGGACGGGCGAGCAGTACTTC.

The chain links TRBV10-2 to TRBJ2-1; 10 nucleotides line up with TRBD2. Germline values: CDR1 WSHSY, CDR2 SAAADI. V lost 8 bases to trimming and J lost 6 bases; unmatched junction nucleotides: 7. This CDR3 is 14 amino acids long. CDR3 sequence reads: CASRTSGAGNEQFF. The DNA for the CDR3 is TGCGCCAGCCGTACTAGCGGGGCGGGCAATGAGCAGTTCTTC.

J is TRBJ2-5 and V is TRBV5-8, with D possibly matching TRBD2 (5 bases). CDR1 is SGHTS, CDR2 YDEGEE, per germline. Deletions cut 5 bases from V and 5 bases from J, with 16 bases between. This CDR3 spans 14 amino acids. Here the CDR3 DNA reads TGTGCCAGCAGTCAGGCGGGCCGCTTGGAGACCCAGTACTTC. Encoded protein: CASSQAGRLETQYF.

V and J are TRBV4-1 and TRBJ1-4; 8 bases match TRBD1. V was pared by 0 bases and J by 6 bases, with 6 bases of the junction left unmatched. CDR1 is MGHRA, CDR2 YSYEKL, per germline. This CDR3 comprises 16 residues. The CDR3 nucleotides are TGCGCCAGCAGCCAAGATCCCAAGGACAGGGATGAAAAACTGTTTTTT. Translation gives CASSQDPKDRDEKLFF.

In its sample, this clone was seen a few times. The chain combines TRBV19 with TRBJ1-5; D possibly corresponds to TRBD1 (6 bases). The CDR3 is 16 residues long. The ends were cut back, 3 bases at V and 3 bases at J, with 15 bases in the middle. Germline V gene lookup returns CDR1 LNHDA and CDR2 SQIVND (reference sequence). CDR3 protein: CASSILGGAPNQPQHF. In DNA form, the CDR3 reads TGTGCCAGTAGTATCTTGGGGGGCGCCCCCAATCAGCCCCAGCATTTT.

This clone was recorded a few times. The rearrangement joins TRBV7-8 to TRBJ2-7, with TRBD2 identical over 9 bases. This CDR3 contains 15 residues. Trimming at V came to 5 bases and at J to 4 bases, leaving 9 bases not matched to a gene. CDR1 is SGHVS and CDR2 is FQNEAQ in the germline V gene. The CDR3 sequence: CASSPSRREGYEQYF. CDR3 bases: TGTGCCAGCAGCCCCTCCAGGCGGGAGGGGTACGAGCAGTACTTC.

The rearrangement links TRBV5-6 to TRBJ1-3, with D tentatively TRBD1 (6 bases). Germline values: CDR1 SGHDT, CDR2 YYEEEE. This CDR3 is 14 amino acids long. The V and J ends lost 1 base and 8 bases respectively, with 13 bases between them. CDR3 nucleotides: TGTGCCAGCAGCTTGTGGGGGCAGGGCCACACCATATATTTT. It is translated as CASSLWGQGHTIYF.

The chain joins TRBV25-1 to TRBJ1-2; 9 bases map to TRBD1. The CDR3 is 18 residues long. Germline CDR1 MGHDK, CDR2 SYGVNS. The V and J ends lost 1 base and 2 bases, in that order; junction bases with no gene match: 11. The CDR3 here is CASSELGTGSLTNYGYTF. The CDR3 coding sequence is TGTGCCAGCAGTGAATTGGGGACAGGGTCCCTTACAAACTATGGCTACACCTTC.

This rearrangement joins TRBV5-4 to TRBJ2-7; 9 nucleotides agree with TRBD1. CDR3 length: 13 residues. Trimming removed 3 bases from V and 5 bases from J; junction bases left unmatched: 3. Germline V gene data show CDR1 as SGHNT and CDR2 as YYREEE (reference sequence). The CDR3 DNA reads as TGTGCCAGCAGCTGGGGACAGGGCAACGAGCAGTACTTC. Protein sequence: CASSWGQGNEQYF.

This clone was counted once. The chain uses TRBV15 and TRBJ1-5; no firm D call. CDR3 length: 14 residues. In germline, CDR1 is LNHNV, CDR2 YYDKDF (reference sequence). Trimming took 5 bases from V and 5 from J, leaving 13 bases between them. The CDR3 loop reads CATSGPLGDQPQHF. The CDR3 bases are TGTGCCACCAGCGGCCCCCTGGGCGATCAGCCCCAGCATTTT.

The chain carries TRBV19 and TRBJ1-2; possibly TRBD1 for D (5 bases). Looked up from germline, CDR1 is LNHDA and CDR2 is SQIVND (reference sequence). The CDR3 runs 14 residues. V dropped 5 bases and J dropped 3 bases, with 13 bases sitting between them. The CDR3 DNA is TGTGCCAGTAGTTGGGATCGGGGGGACTATGGCTACACCTTC. As protein: CASSWDRGDYGYTF.

V is TRBV7-2 and J is TRBJ1-5, with D possibly being TRBD1 (5 bases). Germline assignment: CDR1 SGHTA and CDR2 FQGNSA. V was shortened by 4 bases and J by 6 bases, with 16 bases between the two germline ends. CDR3 length: 15 amino acids. CDR3 sequence reads: CASSYGGGAVQPQHF. In DNA form, the CDR3 reads TGTGCCAGCAGCTATGGGGGAGGGGCGGTTCAGCCCCAGCATTTT. Filled out from reference TRBV7-2 and TRBJ1-5, the complete variable domain reads GAGVSQSPSNKVTEKGKDVELRCDPISGHTALYWYRQSLGQGLEFLIYFQGNSAPDKSGLPSDRFSAERTGGSVSTLTIQRTQQEDSAVYLCASSYGGGAVQPQHFGDGTRLSIL.

The chain joins TRBV4-2 to TRBJ2-7; 12 bases match TRBD1. The CDR3 loop spans 17 amino acids. Trimming took 1 base from V and 3 from J; bases not matched to a gene: 7. Per germline, CDR1 LGHNA and CDR2 YNFKEQ. In nucleotides, the CDR3 is TGTGCCAGCAGCCAAGCCTCGGGACAGGGGGCTTTCTACGAGCAGTACTTC. Translation: CASSQASGQGAFYEQYF.

The chain employs TRBV7-9 and TRBJ2-5; D uncertain. CDR1 is SEHNR, CDR2 FQNEAQ, per germline (reference sequence). The CDR3 totals 14 residues. Trimming left V 5 bases short and J 1 base short, with 11 bases between. The CDR3 coding sequence is TGTGCCAGCAGCCCGCCAATCCCCCAAGAGACCCAGTACTTC. Translating gives CASSPPIPQETQYF.

For the CDR3, the DNA is TGTGCCAGCAGTTACACCGACGGCGGTGAAGCTTTCTTT. Its protein is CASSYTDGGEAFF. This chain connects TRBV6-5 to TRBJ1-1, with unresolved D. Per the germline V gene, CDR1 is MNHEY and CDR2 is SVGAGI. The CDR3 has 13 residues. V was shortened by 2 bases and J by 7 bases, with 11 bases between the two germline ends.

The chain is built from TRBV5-6 and TRBJ2-1; TRBD2 aligns across 8 bases. The germline CDR1 and CDR2 sequences are SGHDT and YYEEEE. Trimming at V came to 0 bases and at J to 5 bases, leaving 7 bases not matched to a gene. CDR3 length: 16 amino acids. The CDR3 protein is CASSLAGKRENNEQFF. In DNA form, the CDR3 reads TGTGCCAGCAGCTTGGCCGGTAAGCGGGAGAACAATGAGCAGTTCTTC.

This clone has a single count. V is TRBV19 and J is TRBJ1-3, with 7 bases aligning to TRBD1. Looked up from germline, CDR1 is LNHDA and CDR2 is SQIVND (reference sequence). The CDR3 is made up of 15 amino acids. J gave up 0 bases and V 4 bases, and 3 bases lay outside the gene matches. The CDR3 protein is CASSRGQFSGNTIYF. CDR3 bases: TGTGCCAGTAGTAGGGGACAGTTCTCTGGAAACACCATATATTTT. The full variable domain, with the rest looked up from reference TRBV19 and TRBJ1-3, is DGGITQSPKYLFRKEGQNVTLSCEQNLNHDAMYWYRQDPGQGLRLIYYSQIVNDFQKGDIAEGYSVSREKKESFPLTVTSAQKNPTAFYLCASSRGQFSGNTIYFGEGSWLTVV.

This rearrangement joins TRBV5-4 to TRBJ1-1; TRBD1 agrees at 9 bases. The germline CDR1 and CDR2 sequences are SGHNT and YYREEE (reference sequence). Trimming took 4 bases from V and 4 from J; bases not matched to a gene: 11. CDR3 length: 16 residues. The CDR3 nucleotides are TGTGCCAGCAGCACCCGTTCCGGGACAGGGTCCACTGAAGCTTTCTTT. Encoded protein: CASSTRSGTGSTEAFF.

The genes are TRBV5-6 and TRBJ1-4; tentative D call: TRBD1 (5 bases). This CDR3 comprises 13 residues. The germline V gene has CDR1 SGHDT and CDR2 YYEEEE. Trimming took off 4 bases at V and 10 bases at J, with 14 bases between the two ends. The CDR3 sequence: CASSPDTFGKLFF. The CDR3 DNA reads as TGTGCCAGCAGCCCGGACACATTTGGAAAACTGTTTTTT.

The chain carries TRBV7-2 and TRBJ2-5; D assignment may be TRBD1 or TRBD2 (5 bases each). V lost 3 bases to trimming and J lost 7 bases, with 18 bases between them. CDR1 and CDR2 from the germline V gene are SGHTA and FQGNSA. The CDR3 spans 15 residues. CDR3 region: CASSLGRRTEGTQYF. CDR3 bases: TGTGCCAGCAGCTTGGGACGCCGAACCGAGGGGACCCAGTACTTC.

V gene TRBV25-1 combines with J gene TRBJ2-3; D is ambiguous. The CDR3 runs 12 residues. Trimming removed 4 bases at V and 7 bases at J, with 9 bases between. Germline CDR1 MGHDK, CDR2 SYGVNS. CDR3 loop: CASSVRGNTQYF. CDR3 DNA sequence: TGTGCCAGCAGTGTCCGAGGAAATACGCAGTATTTT.

This clone appeared a single time. The gene calls are TRBV7-2 and TRBJ2-5, with TRBD1 as a possible D gene (6 bases). Trimming shortened V by 5 bases and J by 4 bases, and 17 bases separated the two germline ends. Germline lookup yields CDR1 SGHTA and CDR2 FQGNSA. This CDR3 comprises 15 residues. CDR3 residues: CASSIDGRGGETQYF. The DNA for the CDR3 is TGTGCCAGCAGCATTGATGGGAGAGGGGGAGAGACCCAGTACTTC.

CDR3 in DNA: TGCGCCAGCAGCGGGGTAGCGGGAGGGCCCGGAGAGACCCAGTACTTC. This sequence encodes CASSGVAGGPGETQYF. The chain combines TRBV5-1 with TRBJ2-5; TRBD2 aligns across 11 bases. Germline V CDR1 and CDR2: SGHRS, YFSETQ. V lost 4 bases to trimming and J lost 4 bases; unmatched junction nucleotides: 9. This CDR3 is 16 amino acids long.

The chain is built from TRBV30 and TRBJ1-2; D remains ambiguous. The CDR3 runs to 11 residues. Per the germline V gene, CDR1 is GTSNPN and CDR2 is SVGIG (reference sequence). With 3 bases removed from V and 8 bases from J, the gap between germline ends came to 10 bases. CDR3 sequence: CAWSIGGGYTF. CDR3 in DNA: TGTGCCTGGAGCATCGGTGGGGGCTACACCTTC. The full variable domain, rest sourced from reference TRBV30 and TRBJ1-2, is SQTIHQWPATLVQPVGSPLSLECTVEGTSNPNLYWYRQAAGRGLQLLFYSVGIGQISSEVPQNLSASRPQDRQFILSSKKLLLSDSGFYLCAWSIGGGYTFGSGTRLTVV.

This rearrangement joins TRBV7-9 to TRBJ2-7; possible D gene TRBD2, 6 bases. CDR3 length: 16 residues. Germline V gene data show CDR1 as SEHNR and CDR2 as FQNEAQ (reference sequence). The V gene lost 1 base and the J gene lost 1 base, with 14 bases spanning the gap. The CDR3 DNA follows: TGTGCCAGCAGCTTAGGTGGCGGGACTCCTTCCTACGAGCAGTACTTC. Translated, it gives CASSLGGGTPSYEQYF.

The V call is TRBV20-1, the J call TRBJ2-5; 10 nucleotides agree with TRBD1. This CDR3 is built from 18 residues. Germline assignment: CDR1 DFQATT and CDR2 SNEGSKA (reference sequence). V shed 3 bases, J shed 1 base, and the junction held 14 bases outside the gene matches. This chain's CDR3 is CSASGSGQGMVTQETQYF. CDR3 nucleotide sequence: TGCAGTGCTAGTGGATCGGGACAGGGGATGGTGACCCAAGAGACCCAGTACTTC.

The gene calls are TRBV9 and TRBJ2-2, with D perhaps matching TRBD2 (6 bases). Germline V lookup: CDR1 SGDLS, CDR2 YYNGEE. Trimming took 4 bases from V and 5 from J, leaving 12 bases between them. The CDR3 contains 14 residues. The CDR3 spells CASSPGTRTGELFF. CDR3 sequence (DNA): TGTGCCAGCAGCCCCGGGACTCGGACCGGGGAGCTGTTTTTT.